This TCR beta chain was found in a study of CD8+CD57+ T cells in acquired aplastic anemia. Study context: When averaged, DNA from sorted CD4+ and CD8+ cells came to 3 to 4 ug.

Patients chosen for sequencing had shown CD8+CD57+ cell expansion by flow cytometry. Severe acquired aplastic anemia affected all patients. The ends lost 7 bases at V and 6 bases at J; junction bases unmatched: 8. CDR1 is ENHRY, CDR2 SYGVKD, per germline. This CDR3 region has 13 residues. This clonotype came up many times. Its cognate antigen is unknown. Template material for TCR beta VDJ and CDR3 profiling consisted of genomic DNA. TCRdb itself ran the reads through MiXCR, one entry per CDR3 protein. The sample carries hundreds of thousands of distinct CDR3 sequences, about a third recorded once. Notes on the study in general: Any difference that existed in CD8+ Simpson's diversity between patients and controls was not significant. Researchers report that around 30 CD8+ CDR3 sequences appeared in both patients and controls.

The chain joins TRBV10-3 to TRBJ1-1; 7 bases line up with TRBD1. Material: sorted CD4+, CD8+, or CD8+CD57+ T cells (not recorded which) from PBMCs. The sequence was collected from a human donor with aplastic anemia. CDR3 sequence: CAITQGEAAEAFF. In DNA form, the CDR3 reads TGTGCCATCACTCAGGGGGAAGCGGCTGAAGCTTTCTTT.